Each of the 8 T cell receptor beta chains below was sequenced from the same sample in a study of CD8+CD57+ T cells in acquired aplastic anemia. TCR beta VDJ and CDR3 profiling used genomic DNA as template. In TCRdb, the reads were re-called with MiXCR into one record per CDR3 protein. Of around 500,000 distinct CDR3 sequences in the sample, around a third were seen once. Patients sequenced had flow cytometry evidence of CD8+CD57+ cell expansion. Sequencing used sorted CD4+, CD8+, or CD8+CD57+ T cells (not recorded which) from PBMCs. These receptors all stem from a human donor with aplastic anemia.

This clonotype has at least ten counts. The CDR3 reads CATSRATGSNQPQHF. The CDR3 nucleotides read TGTGCCACCAGCAGAGCGACAGGGAGCAATCAGCCCCAGCATTTT. This sequence joins TRBV15 and TRBJ1-5, with TRBD1 matching over 7 bases. V dropped 1 base and J dropped 1; count of bases not matched to a gene: 1. Germline lookup yields CDR1 LNHNV and CDR2 YYDKDF (reference sequence). This CDR3 has 15 residues.

Many counts were recorded for this clonotype. The chain has TRBV19 and TRBJ2-7; 9 nucleotides line up with TRBD1. The CDR3 extends over 15 amino acids. V trimming: 1 base; J trimming: 2 bases; junction bases outside the gene matches: 3. Germline loops: CDR1 LNHDA, CDR2 SQIVND (reference sequence). The CDR3: CASSIGTGATYEQYF. For the CDR3, the DNA is TGTGCCAGTAGTATAGGGACAGGGGCGACCTACGAGCAGTACTTC.

V and J are TRBV30 and TRBJ1-2; no definite D call. The CDR3 has 13 amino acids. Deletions cut 4 bases from V and 1 base from J, with 10 bases between. Germline CDR1 GTSNPN, CDR2 SVGIG (reference sequence). CDR3 sequence reads: CAWTALNNYGYTF. CDR3 bases: TGTGCCTGGACCGCGCTGAATAACTATGGCTACACCTTC.

Points on this clonotype: One end of the junction does not line up with germline, which may come from a read error. This chain links TRBV9 with TRBJ1-1, with D possibly being TRBD1 (6 bases). CDR1 SGDLS and CDR2 YYNGEE come from the germline V gene. CDR3 length: 13 amino acids. The CDR3 DNA reads as TGTGCCAGCAGCGAACAGGGTAGGACTGGAGCTTTCTTT. Translated, it gives CASSEQGRTGAFF.

This rearrangement joins TRBV10-3 to TRBJ2-7, with TRBD2 identical over 7 bases. The CDR3 totals 14 residues. CDR1 and CDR2 (germline): ENHRY, SYGVKD. The J segment lost 2 bases and the V segment lost 4 bases, leaving 5 bases of the junction unmatched. The CDR3 DNA reads as TGTGCCATCAGTGTACCGGGACTACCCTACGAGCAGTACTTC. This gives the protein CAISVPGLPYEQYF.

There are a few counts of this clonotype. The chain combines TRBV7-3 with TRBJ1-1; no firm D call. V was trimmed by 2 bases and J by 7 bases, leaving 17 bases between them. Germline values: CDR1 SGHTA, CDR2 FQGTGA. This CDR3 has 15 residues. The CDR3 nucleotides are TGTGCCAGCAGCTTATCAGGCGGAGGGCAAGATGAAGCTTTCTTT. Its translation is CASSLSGGGQDEAFF.

With regard to this clonotype: A much larger clone lies a single base off, so this may be a read error. V gene TRBV2 combines with J gene TRBJ1-5; D is uncertain. Germline lookup yields CDR1 SNHLY and CDR2 FYNNEI. This CDR3 contains 13 residues. CDR3: CASNQNSNRPQHF. CDR3 in DNA: TGTGCCAGCAATCAAAATAGCAATCGGCCCCAGCATTTT.

V is TRBV11-2 and J is TRBJ2-1; TRBD2 is a possible D gene (7 bases). The CDR3 has 15 residues. The germline V and J ends were trimmed by 1 base and 10 bases, with 17 bases remaining between them. Germline V gives CDR1 SGHAT, CDR2 FQNNGV. The CDR3 spells CASSLGGGGPNEQFF. Written as DNA, the CDR3 is TGTGCCAGCAGCTTAGGGGGCGGGGGCCCCAACGAGCAGTTCTTC.